Presented here are 27 T cell receptor beta chains from one specimen sequenced in a study of neurological immune-mediated disorders. In TCRdb, the 5' RACE reads were re-called with MiXCR into one record per CDR3 protein. The sample contains 50,000 to 80,000 distinct CDR3 sequences, 4.5% of which appear only once. What was sequenced was PBMCs. The receptors here all came from a man aged 25 to 45 with multiple sclerosis.

This clonotype was counted many times. The chain links TRBV10-3 to TRBJ1-4; possibly TRBD1 for D (5 bases). Trimming cost V 2 bases and J 3 bases, with 13 bases left between them. The CDR3 is 16 residues long. Per germline, CDR1 ENHRY and CDR2 SYGVKD. CDR3 residues: CAISEGPRGANEKLFF. CDR3 DNA sequence: TGTGCCATCAGTGAGGGACCCCGGGGGGCTAATGAAAAACTGTTTTTT.

The CDR3 nucleotides read TGTGCCAGCAGCCAGAGTACTTCTGGGGCCAACGTCCTGACTTTC. Residues: CASSQSTSGANVLTF. V usage is TRBV7-8 and J usage is TRBJ2-6; no firm D call. The V gene's germline CDR1 is SGHVS and CDR2 FQNEAQ. V lost 5 bases and J 1 base, leaving 9 bases between the germline ends. The CDR3 length is 15 residues. Based on the CDR3 plus reference TRBV7-8 and TRBJ2-6, the full variable domain is GAGVSQSPRYKVAKRGQDVALRCDPISGHVSLFWYQQALGQGPEFLTYFQNEAQLDKSGLPSDRFFAERPEGSVSTLKIQRTQQEDSAVYLCASSQSTSGANVLTFGAGSRLTVL.

This clonotype was seen at least ten times. J is TRBJ2-3 and V is TRBV12-3 or TRBV12-4, with a tentative D call TRBD2 (5 bases). The CDR3 totals 13 residues. Trimming stripped 6 bases from V and 5 bases from J, with 12 bases between. For the CDR3, the DNA is TGTGCCAGCAGGTCAAGCGGAGGAGATACGCAGTATTTT. This translates into CASRSSGGDTQYF.

In its sample, this clonotype was seen many times. The CDR3 sequence: CATSRDREDYGYTF. DNA of the CDR3: TGTGCCACCAGCAGAGATCGGGAGGACTATGGCTACACCTTC. The chain joins TRBV15 to TRBJ1-2; unclear D gene. V shed 0 bases and J shed 3 bases, with 8 bases lying between them. Germline V gene data show CDR1 as LNHNV and CDR2 as YYDKDF (reference sequence). The CDR3 is 14 amino acids.

This clonotype was seen at least ten times. The rearrangement joins TRBV5-1 to TRBJ2-1, with 7 bases lining up with TRBD2. V gave up 0 bases and J gave up 3 bases; unmatched junction bases: 6. The CDR3 spans 16 residues. CDR1 and CDR2 (germline): SGHRS, YFSETQ. The CDR3 region is CASSLAASGVYNEQFF. In DNA form, the CDR3 reads TGCGCCAGCAGCTTGGCGGCTAGCGGAGTCTACAATGAGCAGTTCTTC.

At least ten counts were recorded for this clonotype. This rearrangement joins TRBV7-8 to TRBJ1-1; perhaps TRBD1 as D (6 bases). This CDR3 is 16 amino acids long. Germline V lookup: CDR1 SGHVS, CDR2 FQNEAQ. V was clipped by 0 bases and J by 4 bases, with 15 bases between them. CDR3 DNA: TGTGCCAGCAGCTTAGCGAGGGGGTCTGAGAGCACTGAAGCTTTCTTT. Translated: CASSLARGSESTEAFF. Complete variable domain (other parts from reference TRBV7-8 and TRBJ1-1): GAGVSQSPRYKVAKRGQDVALRCDPISGHVSLFWYQQALGQGPEFLTYFQNEAQLDKSGLPSDRFFAERPEGSVSTLKIQRTQQEDSAVYLCASSLARGSESTEAFFGQGTRLTVV.

The sample holds many counts of this clonotype. The gene calls are TRBV7-3 and TRBJ1-2; no definite D call. V lost 3 bases to trimming and J lost 8 bases, with 7 bases between them. CDR1 and CDR2 from the germline V gene are SGHTA and FQGTGA. The CDR3 totals 11 residues. The chain's CDR3 is CASSFAYGYTF. Written as DNA, the CDR3 is TGTGCCAGCAGCTTCGCTTACGGCTACACCTTC. The variable domain in full, with the rest retrieved from reference TRBV7-3 and TRBJ1-2, is GAGVSQTPSNKVTEKGKYVELRCDPISGHTALYWYRQSLGQGPEFLIYFQGTGAADDSGLPNDRFFAVRPEGSVSTLKIQRTERGDSAVYLCASSFAYGYTFGSGTRLTVV.

This clonotype was picked up many times. The CDR3 DNA is TGTGCCAGCAGTTCACCCGGGACAGGGAGTCACGAGCAGTACGTC. Translated: CASSSPGTGSHEQYV. The chain joins TRBV28 to TRBJ2-7, with 9 bases matching TRBD1. Trimming cost V 4 bases and J 5 bases; bases outside gene matches: 9. Germline CDR1 is MDHEN and CDR2 is SYDVKM. This CDR3 has 15 residues.

This clonotype was recorded at least ten times. The chain joins TRBV2 to TRBJ1-5; 7 bases agree with TRBD1. From germline, CDR1 is SNHLY and CDR2 FYNNEI. The CDR3 contains 15 residues. The V and J ends lost 6 bases and 3 bases, in that order; junction bases with no gene match: 8. CDR3 bases: TGTGCCAGCAGACTAGGACAGGTGCTCAATCAGCCCCAGCATTTT. This gives the protein CASRLGQVLNQPQHF.

The table lists this clonotype with many counts. V usage is TRBV20-1 and J usage is TRBJ2-3; a possible D gene is TRBD2 (7 bases). Germline assignment: CDR1 DFQATT and CDR2 SNEGSKA (reference sequence). V lost 4 bases and J 5 bases, leaving 19 bases between the germline ends. CDR3 length: 15 residues. The CDR3 region is CSAKRGASSGDTQYF. As DNA, the CDR3 is TGCAGTGCTAAACGGGGGGCCTCGAGTGGAGATACGCAGTATTTT.

The table lists this clonotype with many counts. The chain uses TRBV4-1 and TRBJ2-1; D is possibly TRBD1 (6 bases). CDR1 and CDR2 from the germline V gene are MGHRA and YSYEKL. This CDR3 has 14 residues. Deletions cut 4 bases from V and 5 bases from J, with 12 bases between. CDR3 region: CASSRQDSNNEQFF. In DNA, the CDR3 is TGCGCCAGCAGCCGTCAGGACAGCAACAATGAGCAGTTCTTC.

In its sample, this clonotype was seen many times. V and J are TRBV20-1 and TRBJ2-1, with TRBD1 matching over 7 bases. Germline V gene data show CDR1 as DFQATT and CDR2 as SNEGSKA (reference sequence). Unmatched junction bases numbered 4, after V lost 5 bases and J lost 6 bases. The CDR3 is 12 residues long. CDR3 region: CSADRERNEQFF. CDR3 DNA: TGCAGTGCTGACAGGGAACGCAATGAGCAGTTCTTC.

This clonotype was observed a handful of times. The rearrangement joins TRBV20-1 to TRBJ1-5, with D maybe TRBD1 (6 bases). This CDR3 region has 14 residues. CDR1 is DFQATT, CDR2 SNEGSKA, per germline (reference sequence). With 4 bases removed from V and 3 bases from J, the gap between germline ends came to 13 bases. The CDR3 DNA sequence: TGCAGTGCTAACCGGGGGGGGCACAATCAGCCCCAGCATTTT. This encodes CSANRGGHNQPQHF.

The table lists this clonotype with many counts. The rearrangement links TRBV5-1 to TRBJ2-1; the D is unclear. The ends were cut back, 0 bases at V and 6 bases at J, with 10 bases in the middle. This CDR3 comprises 14 residues. CDR1 is SGHRS and CDR2 is YFSETQ in the germline V gene. The CDR3, as DNA: TGCGCCAGCAGCTTGGAGCCATATAGCAATGAGCAGTTCTTC. Encoded protein: CASSLEPYSNEQFF.

This clonotype was counted at least ten times. The rearrangement uses TRBV3-1 and TRBJ1-2, with D possibly being TRBD1 (5 bases). V lost 1 base, J lost 4 bases, and 13 bases lay in between. CDR3 length: 15 residues. Germline V lookup: CDR1 LGHDT, CDR2 YNNKEL (reference sequence). The CDR3 here is CASSQGLTAAYGYTF. CDR3 DNA: TGTGCCAGCAGCCAAGGTCTGACAGCAGCCTATGGCTACACCTTC.

There are many counts of this clonotype. This chain uses TRBV5-1 with TRBJ1-1; D gene unclear. This CDR3 spans 18 amino acids. CDR1 and CDR2 (germline): SGHRS, YFSETQ. V was clipped by 4 bases and J by 4 bases, with 26 bases between them. Here the CDR3 DNA reads TGCGCCAGCAGCCCTCAACGTCCCTCAAGCGCGAGAGTCACTGAAGCTTTCTTT. It is translated as CASSPQRPSSARVTEAFF.

This clonotype has a count of ten or more. The V and J genes are TRBV12-3 or TRBV12-4 and TRBJ1-1, with a possible D match to TRBD1 (5 bases). Trimming removed 3 bases at V and 5 bases at J, with 10 bases between. The CDR3 covers 13 residues. CDR3 coding DNA: TGTGCCAGCAGTTTGAGGGGATTGACTGAAGCTTTCTTT. It translates to CASSLRGLTEAFF.

This clonotype was detected ten times or more. The genes are TRBV6-2 or TRBV6-3 and TRBJ2-7; D tentatively reads TRBD1 or TRBD2 (6 bases each). V dropped 7 bases and J dropped 0 bases, with 16 bases sitting between them. From germline, CDR1 is MNHEY and CDR2 SVGEGT. The CDR3 is 15 residues long. The CDR3 loop reads CASKERGVPSYEQYV. In DNA form, the CDR3 reads TGTGCCAGCAAGGAGAGGGGGGTTCCCTCCTACGAGCAGTACGTC.

This clonotype was detected many times. The rearrangement uses TRBV7-3 and TRBJ2-5; D not resolved. The CDR3 length is 15 residues. The ends were cut back, 5 bases at V and 1 base at J, with 14 bases in the middle. CDR1 and CDR2 (germline): SGHTA, FQGTGA. CDR3 amino acids: CASSPDGLSQETQYF. CDR3 DNA: TGTGCCAGCAGCCCAGACGGTCTGAGCCAAGAGACCCAGTACTTC.

This clonotype was observed many times. The chain recombines TRBV5-6 with TRBJ1-4, with D possibly being TRBD1 (6 bases). Trimming left V 4 bases short and J 8 bases short, with 18 bases between. Per the germline V gene, CDR1 is SGHDT and CDR2 is YYEEEE. The CDR3 consists of 15 residues. CDR3: CASSPQGRGGEKLFF. DNA for the CDR3: TGTGCCAGCAGCCCGCAGGGCAGGGGAGGCGAAAAACTGTTTTTT.

The CDR3 here is CSASSPGQGIADTQYF. The CDR3 region has the DNA TGCAGTGCTAGTAGCCCGGGACAGGGTATTGCAGATACGCAGTATTTT. The chain is built from TRBV20-1 and TRBJ2-3; the match to TRBD1 covers 9 bases. Trimming took 3 bases from V and 4 from J; bases not matched to a gene: 11. The germline gives CDR1 DFQATT, CDR2 SNEGSKA (reference sequence). There are 16 residues in the CDR3.

This clonotype showed up many times. The chain carries TRBV5-1 and TRBJ2-7; D may correspond to TRBD1 or TRBD2 (6 bases each). This CDR3 has 15 amino acids. Per germline, CDR1 SGHRS and CDR2 YFSETQ. The V gene lost 4 bases and the J gene lost 2 bases, with 16 bases spanning the gap. The chain's CDR3 is CASSVVGGLTYEQYF. CDR3 bases: TGCGCCAGCAGCGTTGTCGGGGGCCTAACCTACGAGCAGTACTTC.

This clonotype was picked up many times. V is TRBV24-1 and J is TRBJ1-5, with D possibly being TRBD1 (6 bases). The CDR3 loop spans 15 amino acids. Trimming took off 9 bases at V and 2 bases at J, with 16 bases between the two ends. Germline V lookup: CDR1 KGHDR, CDR2 SFDVKD. CDR3 residues: CATQDRRGRNQPQHF. The CDR3 DNA reads as TGTGCCACCCAGGACCGCAGGGGTCGCAATCAGCCCCAGCATTTT.

There are many counts of this clonotype. V usage is TRBV20-1 and J usage is TRBJ2-3; TRBD1 is a possible D gene (6 bases). This CDR3 is built from 12 residues. Deletions cut 3 bases from V and 2 bases from J, with 6 bases between. Germline CDR1 is DFQATT and CDR2 is SNEGSKA (reference sequence). The CDR3 DNA is TGCAGTGCTAGGGGGGCCACAGATACGCAGTATTTT. This translates into CSARGATDTQYF.

This clonotype was counted ten times or more. The CDR3 region is CASSSGRDSKKLFF. The DNA of the CDR3 is TGCGCCAGCAGCTCCGGACGCGACAGCAAAAAACTGTTTTTT. The rearrangement joins TRBV5-1 to TRBJ1-4; D perhaps matches TRBD1 (5 bases). Looked up from germline, CDR1 is SGHRS and CDR2 is YFSETQ. V lost 3 bases and J lost 9, with 15 bases in between. There are 14 residues in the CDR3.

Concerning this clonotype: Its ends do not fully match the called genes, so a read error is possible. The V gene is TRBV7-3, the J gene TRBJ2-6, with D maybe TRBD1 (6 bases). This CDR3 has 15 residues. CDR1 SGHTA and CDR2 FQGTGA come from the germline V gene. The CDR3 DNA is TGTGCCAGCAGCCAGGGGATCAGTGGGGCCAACGTCCTGCCTTTC. Protein: CASSQGISGANVLPF.

This clonotype has ten or more counts. The CDR3 reads CASRDRDLFTGELFF. The CDR3 DNA follows: TGCGCCAGCAGGGACAGGGACCTGTTCACCGGGGAGCTGTTTTTT. The rearrangement joins TRBV5-1 to TRBJ2-2; 8 nucleotides line up with TRBD1. CDR1 and CDR2 from the germline V gene are SGHRS and YFSETQ. With 5 bases clipped from V and 4 bases from J, the junction kept 7 bases outside the gene matches. The CDR3 has 15 amino acids.